The present TCR beta chain was sequenced within a study of CD8+CD57+ T cells in acquired aplastic anemia. Both TCR beta VDJ combination and CDR3 sequence profiling were carried out. Genomic DNA was the template for this profiling. TCRdb reprocessed the reads with MiXCR, giving one entry per CDR3 protein. The sample contains approximately 300,000 distinct CDR3 sequences, about three fifths of which appear only once. Patients who underwent sequencing had shown CD8+CD57+ cell expansion by flow cytometry. This clonotype showed up just a few times. Germline CDR1 is KGHSH and CDR2 is LQKENI. The CDR3 sequence is 15 residues long. V lost 4 bases and J lost 9, with 21 bases in between.

V usage is TRBV18 and J usage is TRBJ1-2; D uncertain. This clonotype originated in a human donor with aplastic anemia. Material for sequencing was sorted CD4+, CD8+, or CD8+CD57+ T cells (not recorded which) from PBMCs. CDR3 sequence (DNA): TGTGCCAGCTCACTCGAGGCGGCAGGTTCTACGAGCTACACCTTC. Its protein is CASSLEAAGSTSYTF.